This passage covers 12 T cell receptor beta chains from one sample sequenced in a study of blood T cell repertoires in COVID-19. The method was immunoSEQ multiplex PCR; TCRdb's version includes in-frame clones alone and lacks a portion of them. Of 380,000 or so clones in the sample, about 86% were seen once. Sequencing was performed on peripheral blood. The receptors were sampled from a woman aged 60-70 years with COVID-19, enrolled during active disease.

The genes are TRBV6-5 and TRBJ2-7, with D possibly TRBD2 on 6 matching bases. From germline, CDR1 is MNHEY and CDR2 SVGAGI. Trimming left V 8 bases short and J 0 bases short, with 17 bases between. This CDR3 has 15 amino acids. The CDR3 loop reads CASVSWAGSSYEQYF. In DNA form, the CDR3 reads TGTGCCAGCGTTTCGTGGGCGGGGAGCTCCTACGAGCAGTACTTC.

This chain connects TRBV30 to TRBJ1-6; D unclear. CDR3 length equals 14 residues. The germline gives CDR1 GTSNPN, CDR2 SVGIG (reference sequence). The ends were cut back, 0 bases at V and 6 bases at J, with 9 bases in the middle. CDR3 DNA: TGTGCCTGGAGTGTAAAGGACTTTAATTCACCCCTCCACTTT. It yields the protein CAWSVKDFNSPLHF.

As for this clone: This sample also contains other DNA sequences that code for the same CDR3. The chain joins TRBV11-2 to TRBJ2-1, with D unresolved. The germline V and J ends were trimmed by 1 base and 2 bases, with 9 bases remaining between them. The CDR3 consists of 15 residues. The germline V gene encodes CDR1 SGHAT and CDR2 FQNNGV. The CDR3 region is CASSLGAGAYNEQFF. The CDR3 DNA sequence: TGTGCCAGCAGCTTAGGAGCCGGTGCCTACAATGAGCAGTTCTTC. Full variable domain (outside the CDR3, taken from reference TRBV11-2 and TRBJ2-1): EAGVAQSPRYKIIEKRQSVAFWCNPISGHATLYWYQQILGQGPKLLIQFQNNGVVDDSQLPKDRFSAERLKGVDSTLKIQPAKLEDSAVYLCASSLGAGAYNEQFFGPGTRLTVL.

Written as DNA, the CDR3 is TGTGCCAGCAGCCAACGCAAGGCGGGGGGGGAACAAGAGACCCAGTACTTC. Translating it yields CASSQRKAGGEQETQYF. The chain combines TRBV4-2 with TRBJ2-5, with 9 bases matching TRBD2. Unmatched junction bases numbered 9, after V lost 2 bases and J lost 2 bases. Germline V gene data show CDR1 as LGHNA and CDR2 as YNFKEQ. The CDR3 totals 17 residues.

The genes are TRBV6-2 or TRBV6-3 and TRBJ1-1; D is unresolved. The CDR3 sequence is 13 residues long. In germline, CDR1 is MNHEY, CDR2 SVGEGT. The V gene lost 5 bases and the J gene lost 1 base, with 8 bases spanning the gap. CDR3 protein: CASSLISNTEAFF. CDR3 in DNA: TGTGCCAGCAGTCTTATCTCGAACACTGAAGCTTTCTTT.

The chain has TRBV5-4 and TRBJ1-3; 11 nucleotides align to TRBD1. The length of the CDR3 is 16 residues. V was pared by 2 bases and J by 3 bases, with 4 bases of the junction left unmatched. Germline assignment: CDR1 SGHNT and CDR2 YYREEE (reference sequence). The DNA for the CDR3 is TGTGCCAGCAGCTTTGGACAGGGGGCTATTGGAAACACCATATATTTT. Protein product: CASSFGQGAIGNTIYF.

The chain has TRBV28 and TRBJ2-1; 10 nucleotides agree with TRBD2. Germline V gene lookup returns CDR1 MDHEN and CDR2 SYDVKM. This CDR3 region has 15 residues. V gave up 4 bases and J gave up 8 bases; unmatched junction bases: 8. The CDR3 protein is CASSSTSGGADEQFF. The CDR3 region has the DNA TGTGCCAGCAGTTCGACAAGCGGGGGGGCCGATGAGCAGTTCTTC.

The chain links TRBV19 to TRBJ1-2; TRBD1 aligns across 11 bases. CDR3 length equals 19 residues. The germline V gene encodes CDR1 LNHDA and CDR2 SQIVND (reference sequence). V was clipped by 0 bases and J by 4 bases; unmatched bases: 13. The CDR3 spells CASSIDRGTGGLKSYGYTF. The CDR3 nucleotides are TGTGCCAGTAGTATAGATCGAGGGACAGGGGGTCTGAAAAGCTATGGCTACACCTTC.

The J gene is TRBJ2-7, the V gene TRBV2; D unresolved. CDR1 is SNHLY and CDR2 is FYNNEI in the germline V gene. V gave up 4 bases and J gave up 3 bases, with 7 bases separating them. The CDR3 runs to 12 residues. CDR3 loop: CASSVQIYEQYF. The CDR3 DNA sequence: TGTGCCAGCAGTGTTCAGATCTACGAGCAGTACTTC.

The rearrangement joins TRBV4-1 to TRBJ2-6; 8 positions agree with TRBD1. The CDR3 extends over 21 amino acids. The trim removed 1 base at V and 0 bases at J, leaving 14 bases unmatched. Looked up from germline, CDR1 is MGHRA and CDR2 is YSYEKL. The CDR3 protein is CASSQGVLLTGDGSGANVLTF. CDR3 in DNA: TGCGCCAGCAGCCAAGGTGTTCTTTTGACAGGGGACGGCTCTGGGGCCAACGTCCTGACTTTC.

This chain connects TRBV5-1 to TRBJ1-1; weak D call: TRBD1 (5 bases). V was cut by 4 bases and J by 0 bases, with 19 bases left in between. CDR3 length: 17 residues. The germline V gene encodes CDR1 SGHRS and CDR2 YFSETQ. CDR3 in amino acids: CASSGVGVRTMNTEAFF. As DNA, the CDR3 is TGCGCCAGCAGCGGCGTAGGGGTCAGAACCATGAACACTGAAGCTTTCTTT. Full variable domain (rest looked up from reference TRBV5-1 and TRBJ1-1): KAGVTQTPRYLIKTRGQQVTLSCSPISGHRSVSWYQQTPGQGLQFLFEYFSETQRNKGNFPGRFSGRQFSNSRSEMNVSTLELGDSALYLCASSGVGVRTMNTEAFFGQGTRLTVV.

The chain combines TRBV11-2 with TRBJ2-1; D is perhaps TRBD1 (6 bases). The CDR3 consists of 12 residues. Germline V gives CDR1 SGHAT, CDR2 FQNNGV. The ends were cut back, 5 bases at V and 10 bases at J, with 12 bases in the middle. In DNA, the CDR3 is TGTGCCAGCAGCCCGGGACATAGCGAGCAGTTCTTC. Translated, it gives CASSPGHSEQFF.